A single sample gave rise to the 31 T cell receptor beta chains below, sequenced in a study of T cells in Graves' hyperthyroidism and ophthalmopathy. Using RNA transcripts as the source, TCR beta CDR3 regions were amplified. The HTBI set primed first-round TCR CDR3 RT-PCR. TCRdb independently ran MiXCR on the multiplex PCR reads; one entry per CDR3 protein. Among about 610,000 distinct CDR3 sequences listed, roughly 15% were seen once. The sequencing sample was made of blood. The receptors shown here come from a woman in her thirties or forties with Graves' ophthalmopathy.

The V gene is TRBV28, the J gene TRBJ2-7; D might be TRBD2 (7 bases). This CDR3 comprises 14 residues. Germline lookup yields CDR1 MDHEN and CDR2 SYDVKM. Trimming left V 11 bases short and J 7 bases short, with 24 bases between. CDR3 sequence: CAAWGAGEREEQYF. The CDR3 DNA sequence: TGTGCCGCATGGGGGGCGGGAGAGAGGGAAGAGCAGTACTTC. Full variable domain (rest looked up from reference TRBV28 and TRBJ2-7): DVKVTQSSRYLVKRTGEKVFLECVQDMDHENMFWYRQDPGLGLRLIYFSYDVKMKEKGDIPEGYSVSREKKERFSLILESASTNQTSMYLCAAWGAGEREEQYFGPGTRLTVT.

In this sample, this clonotype turned up many times. J is TRBJ1-1 and V is TRBV29-1; D unclear. Germline V gene lookup returns CDR1 SQVTM and CDR2 ANQGSEA. The germline V and J ends were trimmed by 5 bases and 1 base, with 14 bases remaining between them. This CDR3 comprises 14 residues. In nucleotides, the CDR3 is TGCAGCGTTTACCCCACACAGCGGAACACTGAAGCTTTCTTT. This codes for CSVYPTQRNTEAFF.

This clonotype was seen ten or more times. The genes are TRBV7-3 and TRBJ2-7; D is unclear. Trimming pared 2 bases from V and 3 bases from J, leaving 14 bases between. Germline assignment: CDR1 SGHTA and CDR2 FQGTGA. There are 15 residues in the CDR3. CDR3 loop: CASSLFLESLYEQYF. CDR3 nucleotide sequence: TGTGCCAGCAGCTTATTTCTAGAGAGCCTCTACGAGCAGTACTTC.

There are a few counts of this clonotype. The chain combines TRBV30 with TRBJ2-7; D gene ambiguous. The CDR3 is 13 amino acids. Trimming removed 0 bases at V and 1 base at J, with 7 bases between. Germline lookup yields CDR1 GTSNPN and CDR2 SVGIG (reference sequence). The CDR3 DNA reads TGTGCCTGGAGTGTACAGTTGTCCTACGAGCAGTACTTC. Residues: CAWSVQLSYEQYF.

This clonotype was observed at least ten times. The gene calls are TRBV19 and TRBJ2-1; unclear D gene. The CDR3 contains 14 residues. V shed 7 bases and J shed 4 bases, with 14 bases lying between them. CDR1 is LNHDA and CDR2 is SQIVND in the germline V gene (reference sequence). The CDR3 region is CASTSGRRYNEQFF. For the CDR3, the DNA is TGTGCCAGTACTTCTGGCCGGCGATACAATGAGCAGTTCTTC.

This clonotype has ten or more counts. CDR3 protein: CASSRGAKGAEAFF. For the CDR3, the DNA is TGTGCCAGCAGCCGGGGGGCTAAGGGAGCTGAAGCTTTCTTT. The V call is TRBV6-1, the J call TRBJ1-1, with D tentatively TRBD1 (6 bases). Germline V lookup: CDR1 MNHNS, CDR2 SASEGT. The CDR3 runs 14 residues. V shed 6 bases and J shed 6 bases, with 17 bases lying between them.

This chain's CDR3 is CASTLTPQGSYEQYF. DNA of the CDR3: TGTGCCAGCACCCTAACACCCCAGGGCTCCTACGAGCAGTACTTC. The chain has TRBV3-1 and TRBJ2-7; a possible D gene is TRBD1 (5 bases). The CDR3 covers 15 residues. Germline V lookup: CDR1 LGHDT, CDR2 YNNKEL (reference sequence). Trimming took 7 bases from V and 0 from J, leaving 16 bases between them.

This clonotype has a count of ten or more. The chain employs TRBV24-1 and TRBJ1-1, with 8 bases matching TRBD1. Germline CDR1 and CDR2: KGHDR and SFDVKD. V was clipped by 7 bases and J by 7 bases; unmatched bases: 7. The CDR3 runs to 13 residues. The CDR3 region is CATSEDRGYEAFF. The CDR3 DNA reads TGTGCCACCAGCGAAGACAGGGGCTATGAAGCTTTCTTT.

At least ten counts were recorded for this clonotype. The chain carries TRBV14 and TRBJ1-2, with D tentatively TRBD1 (5 bases). Germline V gene sequence: CDR1 SGHDN, CDR2 FVKESK. The CDR3 extends over 18 amino acids. The V gene lost 0 bases and the J gene lost 4 bases, with 21 bases spanning the gap. The CDR3 spells CASSQEPLGTLFSYGYTF. CDR3 bases: TGTGCCAGCAGCCAAGAACCCCTCGGGACCCTTTTTAGCTATGGCTACACCTTC.

This clonotype has ten or more counts. Because the CDR3 is missing its conserved closing phenylalanine or tryptophan, this is likely a read error. The chain couples TRBV19 to TRBJ1-1; D is ambiguous. Trimming stripped 3 bases from V and 5 bases from J, with 13 bases between. The germline V gene encodes CDR1 LNHDA and CDR2 SQIVND (reference sequence). CDR3 size: 14 residues. The CDR3 nucleotides read TGTGCCAGTAGTATGCGTACGGCGGCGACTGAAGCTTTCCTT. This gives the protein CASSMRTAATEAFL.

This clonotype was counted many times. The chain joins TRBV7-9 to TRBJ2-5; the D is unclear. Germline V gives CDR1 SEHNR, CDR2 FQNEAQ (reference sequence). The CDR3 has 14 amino acids. V shed 5 bases and J shed 7 bases, with 17 bases lying between them. The CDR3: CASSAGANLRTQYF. The CDR3 region has the DNA TGTGCCAGCAGCGCCGGAGCCAACCTAAGGACCCAGTACTTC.

Ten or more counts support this clonotype. The J gene is TRBJ1-1, the V gene TRBV2, with D perhaps TRBD1 (6 bases). The V gene's germline CDR1 is SNHLY and CDR2 FYNNEI. Trimming shortened V by 8 bases and J by 4 bases, and 14 bases separated the two germline ends. The CDR3 sequence is 13 residues long. CDR3 in DNA: TGTGCCAGCCGGGGACACCAAGGCACTGAAGCTTTCTTT. Protein sequence: CASRGHQGTEAFF.

This clonotype showed up just a few times. This chain joins TRBV5-1 and TRBJ2-6; D is tentatively TRBD1 or TRBD2 (5 bases each). With 4 bases removed from V and 0 bases from J, the gap between germline ends came to 11 bases. The CDR3 is 16 residues long. Germline CDR1 SGHRS, CDR2 YFSETQ. The CDR3 coding sequence is TGCGCCAGCAGCCGGGACGGAACCTCTGGGGCCAACGTCCTGACTTTC. Translated: CASSRDGTSGANVLTF.

V and J are TRBV13 and TRBJ1-1, with D tentatively TRBD1 (5 bases). Per the germline V gene, CDR1 is PRHDT and CDR2 is FYEKMQ (reference sequence). The CDR3 runs 17 residues. V was trimmed by 5 bases and J by 0 bases, leaving 19 bases between them. CDR3 protein: CASSPPGGSEMNTEAFF. CDR3 bases: TGTGCCAGCAGCCCCCCTGGGGGGTCCGAAATGAACACTGAAGCTTTCTTT. The full variable domain, its missing parts supplied by reference TRBV13 and TRBJ1-1, is AAGVIQSPRHLIKEKRETATLKCYPIPRHDTVYWYQQGPGQDPQFLISFYEKMQSDKGSIPDRFSAQQFSDYHSELNMSSLELGDSALYFCASSPPGGSEMNTEAFFGQGTRLTVV.

V usage is TRBV6-2 or TRBV6-3 and J usage is TRBJ2-5; D remains ambiguous. Germline values: CDR1 MNHEY, CDR2 SVGEGT. The V gene lost 5 bases and the J gene lost 0 bases, with 7 bases spanning the gap. The CDR3 runs 13 residues. Here the CDR3 reads CASSVSNQETQYF. The CDR3 DNA reads as TGTGCCAGCAGTGTCAGCAACCAAGAGACCCAGTACTTC.

This clonotype was detected ten times or more. V and J are TRBV27 and TRBJ2-4, with D uncertain. The CDR3 sequence is 14 residues long. CDR1 and CDR2 from the germline V gene are MNHEY and SMNVEV (reference sequence). V lost 2 bases and J lost 1, with 6 bases in between. CDR3 protein: CASSLLGAKNIQYF. As DNA, the CDR3 is TGTGCCAGCAGTTTACTGGGTGCCAAAAACATTCAGTACTTC.

This clonotype occurred many times. This rearrangement joins TRBV12-3 or TRBV12-4 to TRBJ1-5; tentative D call: TRBD1 (6 bases). The CDR3 is 13 amino acids. Trimming left V 6 bases short and J 5 bases short, with 11 bases between. The CDR3 coding sequence is TGTGCCAGCAGGAGGACAGCCTATCAGCCCCAGCATTTT. This translates into CASRRTAYQPQHF.

This clonotype was observed once. This chain uses TRBV6-1 with TRBJ1-5; D ambiguous. The V and J ends lost 5 bases and 7 bases respectively, with 12 bases between them. Germline CDR1 and CDR2: MNHNS and SASEGT. The CDR3 has 13 amino acids. The CDR3 DNA is TGTGCCAGCAGTCTCCGGGCCCAACAGCCCCAGCATTTT. Encoded protein: CASSLRAQQPQHF.

This clonotype was seen ten or more times. The CDR3 protein is CASSLHPGTLYEQYF. The CDR3 DNA follows: TGTGCCAGCAGCTTACATCCGGGGACCCTATACGAGCAGTACTTC. V is TRBV7-2 and J is TRBJ2-7, with D perhaps given as TRBD1 or TRBD2 (5 bases each). The CDR3 extends over 15 amino acids. Germline-derived CDR1 and CDR2 are SGHTA and FQGNSA. V was clipped by 2 bases and J by 4 bases, with 15 bases between them.

This clonotype appeared many times. The J gene is TRBJ2-6, the V gene TRBV5-1, with TRBD1 matching 9 bases. The length of the CDR3 is 19 residues. Per germline, CDR1 SGHRS and CDR2 YFSETQ. Trimming took 1 base from V and 1 from J; bases not matched to a gene: 9. CDR3 loop: CASSLWTGTGFSGANVLTF. CDR3 nucleotide sequence: TGCGCCAGCAGCTTGTGGACCGGGACAGGGTTTTCTGGGGCCAACGTCCTGACTTTC.

The chain links TRBV15 to TRBJ1-1, with 7 bases aligning to TRBD1. The germline V gene has CDR1 LNHNV and CDR2 YYDKDF (reference sequence). With 0 bases clipped from V and 7 bases from J, the junction kept 5 bases outside the gene matches. The CDR3 has 14 amino acids. CDR3 sequence reads: CATSRDPWTGEAFF. The CDR3 DNA is TGTGCCACCAGCAGAGATCCTTGGACAGGTGAAGCTTTCTTT.

V is TRBV7-9 and J is TRBJ1-1; no definite D call. Germline V CDR1 and CDR2: SEHNR, FQNEAQ (reference sequence). Trimming shortened V by 1 base and J by 6 bases, and 12 bases separated the two germline ends. This CDR3 has 14 residues. CDR3 loop: CASSLGEGKSEAFF. Written as DNA, the CDR3 is TGTGCCAGCAGCTTAGGGGAGGGTAAGTCTGAAGCTTTCTTT. Complete variable domain (other parts from reference TRBV7-9 and TRBJ1-1): DTGVSQNPRHKITKRGQNVTFRCDPISEHNRLYWYRQTLGQGPEFLTYFQNEAQLEKSRLLSDRFSAERPKGSFSTLEIQRTEQGDSAMYLCASSLGEGKSEAFFGQGTRLTVV.

In this sample, this clonotype turned up many times. This chain links TRBV7-2 with TRBJ2-7; perhaps TRBD2 as D (5 bases). CDR3 length equals 15 residues. V lost 4 bases to trimming and J lost 0 bases, with 13 bases between them. Germline V gene sequence: CDR1 SGHTA, CDR2 FQGNSA. The CDR3 nucleotides read TGTGCCAGCAGCTACTCTAGCAGCGCCTCCTACGAGCAGTACTTC. It encodes CASSYSSSASYEQYF.

This clonotype was counted a few times. The chain uses TRBV11-2 and TRBJ2-7; possibly TRBD2 for D (7 bases). Germline CDR1 reads SGHAT; CDR2 reads FQNNGV. The germline V and J ends were trimmed by 7 bases and 3 bases, with 16 bases remaining between them. This CDR3 is built from 14 residues. This chain's CDR3 is CASTHGGAGYEQYF. As DNA, the CDR3 is TGTGCCAGCACCCATGGGGGGGCAGGCTACGAGCAGTACTTC.

There are many counts of this clonotype. V and J are TRBV2 and TRBJ2-7; perhaps TRBD1 as D (5 bases). The CDR3 runs to 14 residues. Germline CDR1 is SNHLY and CDR2 is FYNNEI. Deletions cut 9 bases from V and 1 base from J, with 16 bases between. The CDR3 region is CARGVTGRSYEQYF. The DNA of the CDR3 is TGTGCCAGAGGAGTTACAGGACGATCCTACGAGCAGTACTTC.

The V call is TRBV20-1, the J call TRBJ1-5; D may be TRBD1 (6 bases). Germline V gene sequence: CDR1 DFQATT, CDR2 SNEGSKA (reference sequence). V lost 3 bases and J lost 1, with 22 bases in between. The CDR3 sequence is 18 residues long. CDR3 protein: CSASGPRGRGASNQPQHF. Written as DNA, the CDR3 is TGCAGTGCTAGTGGCCCGCGGGGAAGGGGGGCGAGCAATCAGCCCCAGCATTTT.

This clonotype was recorded many times. J is TRBJ2-7 and V is TRBV6-2 or TRBV6-3; the D is unclear. Germline V CDR1 and CDR2: MNHEY, SVGEGT. The CDR3 contains 12 residues. V was pared by 4 bases and J by 5 bases, with 9 bases between. The CDR3 nucleotides read TGTGCCAGCAGTTCACAGATTAACGAGCAGTACTTC. This translates into CASSSQINEQYF.

This clonotype was recorded many times. The chain links TRBV7-9 to TRBJ1-2; D is unresolved. The ends were cut back, 1 base at V and 8 bases at J, with 11 bases in the middle. The CDR3 covers 13 residues. Germline assignment: CDR1 SEHNR and CDR2 FQNEAQ (reference sequence). The CDR3 coding sequence is TGTGCCAGCAGCTTAGGGACCCAAGGAGGCTACACCTTC. It specifies CASSLGTQGGYTF.

This clonotype was seen only a few times. This rearrangement joins TRBV7-8 to TRBJ2-3; 8 bases map to TRBD1. The ends lost 4 bases at V and 3 bases at J; junction bases unmatched: 9. This CDR3 comprises 16 residues. Germline V lookup: CDR1 SGHVS, CDR2 FQNEAQ. Here the CDR3 reads CASSSPGQVVTDTQYF. As DNA, the CDR3 is TGTGCCAGCAGCTCTCCGGGACAGGTGGTGACAGATACGCAGTATTTT.

This clonotype was picked up many times. V is TRBV20-1 and J is TRBJ2-7, with TRBD1 matching over 7 bases. CDR3 length equals 13 residues. The V segment lost 6 bases and the J segment 2 bases; nucleotides outside the gene matches: 7. The germline V gene has CDR1 DFQATT and CDR2 SNEGSKA (reference sequence). CDR3 nucleotide sequence: TGCAGTGCCATCGGACAGGAGACCTACGAGCAGTACTTC. Encoded protein: CSAIGQETYEQYF.

This clonotype was found many times. V usage is TRBV7-8 and J usage is TRBJ1-2; tentative D call: TRBD1 (5 bases). Germline-derived CDR1 and CDR2 are SGHVS and FQNEAQ. This CDR3 is 14 amino acids long. The V end lost 5 bases, the J end lost 1 base, and 11 bases lay between the germline ends. The chain's CDR3 is CASSHGTFNYGYTF. CDR3 nucleotide sequence: TGTGCCAGCAGCCATGGGACCTTTAACTATGGCTACACCTTC. Supplemented by reference TRBV7-8 and TRBJ1-2, the full variable domain reads GAGVSQSPRYKVAKRGQDVALRCDPISGHVSLFWYQQALGQGPEFLTYFQNEAQLDKSGLPSDRFFAERPEGSVSTLKIQRTQQEDSAVYLCASSHGTFNYGYTFGSGTRLTVV.